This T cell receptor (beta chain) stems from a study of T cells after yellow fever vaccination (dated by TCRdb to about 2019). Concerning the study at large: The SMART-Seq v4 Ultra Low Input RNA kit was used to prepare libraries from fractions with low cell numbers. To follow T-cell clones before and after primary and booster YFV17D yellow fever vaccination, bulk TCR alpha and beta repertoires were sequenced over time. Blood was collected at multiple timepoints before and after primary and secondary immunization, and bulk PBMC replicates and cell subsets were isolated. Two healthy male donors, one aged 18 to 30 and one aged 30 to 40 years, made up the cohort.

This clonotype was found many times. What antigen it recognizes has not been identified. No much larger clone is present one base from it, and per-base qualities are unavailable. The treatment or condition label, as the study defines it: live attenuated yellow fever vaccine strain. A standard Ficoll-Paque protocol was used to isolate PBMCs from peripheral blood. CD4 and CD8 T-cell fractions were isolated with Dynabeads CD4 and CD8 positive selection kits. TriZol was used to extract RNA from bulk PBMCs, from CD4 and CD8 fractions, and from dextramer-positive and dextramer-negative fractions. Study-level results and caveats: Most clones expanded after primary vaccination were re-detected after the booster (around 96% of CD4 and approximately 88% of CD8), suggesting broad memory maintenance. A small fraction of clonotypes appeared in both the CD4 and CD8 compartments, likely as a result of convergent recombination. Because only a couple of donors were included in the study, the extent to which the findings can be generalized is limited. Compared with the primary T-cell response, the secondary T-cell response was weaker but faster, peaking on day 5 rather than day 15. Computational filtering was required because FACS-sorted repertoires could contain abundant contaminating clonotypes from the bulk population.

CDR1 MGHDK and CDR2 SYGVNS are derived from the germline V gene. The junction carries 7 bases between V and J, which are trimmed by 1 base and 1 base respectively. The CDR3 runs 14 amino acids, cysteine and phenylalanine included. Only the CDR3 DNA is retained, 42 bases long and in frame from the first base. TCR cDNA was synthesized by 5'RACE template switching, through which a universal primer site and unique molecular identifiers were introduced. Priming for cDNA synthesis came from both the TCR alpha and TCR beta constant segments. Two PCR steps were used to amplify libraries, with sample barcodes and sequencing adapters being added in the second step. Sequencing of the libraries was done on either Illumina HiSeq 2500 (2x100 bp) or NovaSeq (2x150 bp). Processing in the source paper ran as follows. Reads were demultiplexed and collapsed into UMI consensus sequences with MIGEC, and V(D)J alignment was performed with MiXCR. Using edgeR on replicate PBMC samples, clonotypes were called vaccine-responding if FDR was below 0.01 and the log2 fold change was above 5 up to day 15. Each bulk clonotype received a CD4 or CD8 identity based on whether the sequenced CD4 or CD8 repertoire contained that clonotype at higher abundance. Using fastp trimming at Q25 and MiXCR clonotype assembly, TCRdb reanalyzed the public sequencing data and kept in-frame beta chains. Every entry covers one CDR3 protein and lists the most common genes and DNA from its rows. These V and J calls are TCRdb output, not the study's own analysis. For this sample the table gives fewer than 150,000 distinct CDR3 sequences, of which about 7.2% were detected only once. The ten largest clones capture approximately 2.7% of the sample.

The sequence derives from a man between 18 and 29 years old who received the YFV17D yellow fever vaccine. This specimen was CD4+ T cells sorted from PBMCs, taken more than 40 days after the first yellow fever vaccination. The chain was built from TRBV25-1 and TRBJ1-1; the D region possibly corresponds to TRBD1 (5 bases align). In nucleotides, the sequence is TGTGCCAGCAGTGAATCGGGGGGGAACACTGAAGCTTTCTTT. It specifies CASSESGGNTEAFF.